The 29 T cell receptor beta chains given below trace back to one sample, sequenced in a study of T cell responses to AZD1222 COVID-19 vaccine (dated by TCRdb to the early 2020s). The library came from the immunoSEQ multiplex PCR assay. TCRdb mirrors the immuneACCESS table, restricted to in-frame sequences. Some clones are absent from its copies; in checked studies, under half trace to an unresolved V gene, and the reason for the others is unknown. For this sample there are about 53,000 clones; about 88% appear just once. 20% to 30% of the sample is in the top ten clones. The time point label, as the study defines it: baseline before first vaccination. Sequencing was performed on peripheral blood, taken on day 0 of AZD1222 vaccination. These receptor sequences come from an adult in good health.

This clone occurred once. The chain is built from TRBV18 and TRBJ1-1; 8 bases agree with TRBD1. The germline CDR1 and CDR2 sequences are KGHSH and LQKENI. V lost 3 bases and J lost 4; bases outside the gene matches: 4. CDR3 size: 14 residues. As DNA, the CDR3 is TGTGCCAGCTCACCGGGACAGGAGGCCACTGAAGCTTTCTTT. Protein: CASSPGQEATEAFF.

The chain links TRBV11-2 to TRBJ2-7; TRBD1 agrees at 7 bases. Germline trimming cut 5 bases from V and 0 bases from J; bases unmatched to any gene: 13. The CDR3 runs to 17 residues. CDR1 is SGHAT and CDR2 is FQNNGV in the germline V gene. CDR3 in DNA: TGTGCCAGCAGCCCCACAGGGGTGAGGCACCTCTCCTACGAGCAGTACTTC. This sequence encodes CASSPTGVRHLSYEQYF.

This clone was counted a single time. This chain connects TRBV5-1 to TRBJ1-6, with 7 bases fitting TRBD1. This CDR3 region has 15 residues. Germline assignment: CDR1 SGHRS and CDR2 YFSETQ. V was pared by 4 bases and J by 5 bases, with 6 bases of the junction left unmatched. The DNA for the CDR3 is TGCGCCAGCAGCCTCCAGACAGGGAATAATTCACCCCTCCACTTT. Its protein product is CASSLQTGNNSPLHF. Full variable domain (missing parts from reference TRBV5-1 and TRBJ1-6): KAGVTQTPRYLIKTRGQQVTLSCSPISGHRSVSWYQQTPGQGLQFLFEYFSETQRNKGNFPGRFSGRQFSNSRSEMNVSTLELGDSALYLCASSLQTGNNSPLHFGNGTRLTVT.

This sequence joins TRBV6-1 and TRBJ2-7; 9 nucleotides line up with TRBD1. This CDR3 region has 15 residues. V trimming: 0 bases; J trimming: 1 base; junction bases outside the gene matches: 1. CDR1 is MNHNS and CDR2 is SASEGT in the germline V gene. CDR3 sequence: CASSEAGTGSYEQYF. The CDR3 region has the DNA TGTGCCAGCAGTGAAGCGGGGACAGGGTCCTACGAGCAGTACTTC.

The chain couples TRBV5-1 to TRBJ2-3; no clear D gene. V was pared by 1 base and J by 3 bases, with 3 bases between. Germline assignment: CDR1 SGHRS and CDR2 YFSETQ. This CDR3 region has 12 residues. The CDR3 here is CASSLPTDTQYF. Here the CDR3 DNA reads TGCGCCAGCAGCTTGCCAACAGATACGCAGTATTTT.

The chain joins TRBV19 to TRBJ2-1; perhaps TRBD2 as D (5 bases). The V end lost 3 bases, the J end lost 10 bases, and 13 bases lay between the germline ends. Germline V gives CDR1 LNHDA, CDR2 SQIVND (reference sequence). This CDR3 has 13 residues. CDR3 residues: CASSILDPGEQFF. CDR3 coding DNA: TGTGCCAGTAGTATCCTCGACCCGGGGGAGCAGTTCTTC.

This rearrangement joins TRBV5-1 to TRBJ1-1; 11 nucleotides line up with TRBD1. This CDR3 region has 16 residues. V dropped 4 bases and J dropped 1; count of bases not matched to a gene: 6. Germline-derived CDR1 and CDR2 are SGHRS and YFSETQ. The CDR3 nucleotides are TGCGCCAGCAGCCACCGGACAGGGGGCACGAACACTGAAGCTTTCTTT. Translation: CASSHRTGGTNTEAFF. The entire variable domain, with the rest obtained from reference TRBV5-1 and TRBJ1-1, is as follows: KAGVTQTPRYLIKTRGQQVTLSCSPISGHRSVSWYQQTPGQGLQFLFEYFSETQRNKGNFPGRFSGRQFSNSRSEMNVSTLELGDSALYLCASSHRTGGTNTEAFFGQGTRLTVV.

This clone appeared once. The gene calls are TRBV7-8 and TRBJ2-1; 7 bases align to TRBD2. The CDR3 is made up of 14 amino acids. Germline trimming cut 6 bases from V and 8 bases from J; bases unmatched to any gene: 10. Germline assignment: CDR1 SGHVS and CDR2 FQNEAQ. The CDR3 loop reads CASRPGGSRHEQFF. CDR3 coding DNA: TGTGCCAGCAGACCGGGCGGGAGTCGCCATGAGCAGTTCTTC.

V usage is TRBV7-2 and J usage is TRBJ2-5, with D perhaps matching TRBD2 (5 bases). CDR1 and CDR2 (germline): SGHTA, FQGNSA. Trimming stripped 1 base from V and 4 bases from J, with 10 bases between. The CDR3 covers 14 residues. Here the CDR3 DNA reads TGTGCCAGCAGCTTAGGAAGGAGGAGAGAGACCCAGTACTTC. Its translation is CASSLGRRRETQYF.

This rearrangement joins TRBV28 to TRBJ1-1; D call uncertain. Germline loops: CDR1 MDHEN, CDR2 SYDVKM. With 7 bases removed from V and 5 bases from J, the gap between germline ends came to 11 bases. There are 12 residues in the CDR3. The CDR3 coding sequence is TGTGCCAGCATAATCGAAGGAACTGAAGCTTTCTTT. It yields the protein CASIIEGTEAFF. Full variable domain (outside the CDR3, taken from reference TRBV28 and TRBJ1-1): DVKVTQSSRYLVKRTGEKVFLECVQDMDHENMFWYRQDPGLGLRLIYFSYDVKMKEKGDIPEGYSVSREKKERFSLILESASTNQTSMYLCASIIEGTEAFFGQGTRLTVV.

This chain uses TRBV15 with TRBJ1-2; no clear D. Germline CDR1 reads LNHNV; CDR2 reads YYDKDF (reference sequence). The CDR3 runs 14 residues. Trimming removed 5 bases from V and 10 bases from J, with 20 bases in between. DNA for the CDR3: TGTGCCACCAGCCCCACAAGGACCCCCTTAACCTACACCTTC. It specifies CATSPTRTPLTYTF.

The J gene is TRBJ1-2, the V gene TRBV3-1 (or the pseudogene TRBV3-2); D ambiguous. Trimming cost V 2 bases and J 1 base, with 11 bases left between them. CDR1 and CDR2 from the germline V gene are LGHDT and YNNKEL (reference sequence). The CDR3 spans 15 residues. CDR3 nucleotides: TGTGCCAGCAGCCAACCGGAGGGAAGTAACTATGGCTACACCTTC. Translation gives CASSQPEGSNYGYTF.

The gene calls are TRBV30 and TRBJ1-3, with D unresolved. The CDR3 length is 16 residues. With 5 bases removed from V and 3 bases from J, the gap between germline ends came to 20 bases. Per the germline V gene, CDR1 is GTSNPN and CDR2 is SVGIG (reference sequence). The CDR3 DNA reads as TGTGCCTGGCGTCATCAAGGAGGAGCGCGTGGAAACACCATATATTTT. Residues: CAWRHQGGARGNTIYF.

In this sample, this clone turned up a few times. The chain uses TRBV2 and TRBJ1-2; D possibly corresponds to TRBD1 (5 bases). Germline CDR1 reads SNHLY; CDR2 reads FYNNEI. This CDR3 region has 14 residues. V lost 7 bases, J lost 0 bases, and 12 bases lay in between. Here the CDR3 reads CASTLGTTNYGYTF. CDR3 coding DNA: TGTGCCAGCACCCTCGGGACTACTAACTATGGCTACACCTTC.

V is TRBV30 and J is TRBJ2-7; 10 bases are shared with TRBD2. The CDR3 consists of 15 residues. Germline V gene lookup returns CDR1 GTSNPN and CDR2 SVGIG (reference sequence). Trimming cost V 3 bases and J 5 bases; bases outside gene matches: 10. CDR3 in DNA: TGTGCCTGGAGGGGAAAGCGGGAGGGCCGCCACGAGCAGTACTTC. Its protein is CAWRGKREGRHEQYF.

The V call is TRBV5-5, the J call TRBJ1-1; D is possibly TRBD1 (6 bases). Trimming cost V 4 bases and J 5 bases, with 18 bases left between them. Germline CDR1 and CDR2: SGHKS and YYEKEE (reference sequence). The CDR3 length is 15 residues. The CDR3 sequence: CASSSQQGGRTEAFF. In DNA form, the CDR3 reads TGTGCCAGCAGCAGCCAACAGGGCGGACGGACTGAAGCTTTCTTT.

CDR3 loop: CASSLLLDSRNTQYF. The CDR3 DNA follows: TGTGCCAGCAGCTTACTTTTGGACAGTCGGAATACGCAGTATTTT. The V call is TRBV5-6, the J call TRBJ2-3; maybe TRBD1 (6 bases). The CDR3 loop spans 15 amino acids. V lost 2 bases and J lost 7, with 17 bases in between. CDR1 SGHDT and CDR2 YYEEEE come from the germline V gene.

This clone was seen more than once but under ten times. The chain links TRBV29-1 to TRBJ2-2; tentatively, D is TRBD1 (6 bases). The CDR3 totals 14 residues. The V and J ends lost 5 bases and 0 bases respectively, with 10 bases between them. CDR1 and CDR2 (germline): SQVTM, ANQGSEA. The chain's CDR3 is CSVNDRTNTGELFF. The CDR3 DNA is TGCAGCGTTAACGACAGGACGAACACCGGGGAGCTGTTTTTT.

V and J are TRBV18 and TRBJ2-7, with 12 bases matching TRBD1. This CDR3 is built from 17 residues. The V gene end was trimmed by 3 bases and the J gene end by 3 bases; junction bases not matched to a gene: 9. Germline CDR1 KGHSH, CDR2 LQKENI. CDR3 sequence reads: CASSPGTGGPLGYEQYF. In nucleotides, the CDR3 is TGTGCCAGCTCACCCGGGACAGGGGGCCCCCTTGGCTACGAGCAGTACTTC. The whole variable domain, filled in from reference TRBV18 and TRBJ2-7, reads NAGVMQNPRHLVRRRGQEARLRCSPMKGHSHVYWYRQLPEEGLKFMVYLQKENIIDESGMPKERFSAEFPKEGPSILRIQQVVRGDSAAYFCASSPGTGGPLGYEQYFGPGTRLTVT.

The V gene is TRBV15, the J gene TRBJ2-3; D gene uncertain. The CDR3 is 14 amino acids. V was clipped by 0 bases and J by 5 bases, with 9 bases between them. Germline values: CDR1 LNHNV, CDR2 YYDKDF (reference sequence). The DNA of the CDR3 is TGTGCCACCAGCAGAGAGGCCAGAGGAGATACGCAGTATTTT. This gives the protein CATSREARGDTQYF. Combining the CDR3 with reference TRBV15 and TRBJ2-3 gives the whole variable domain DAMVIQNPRYQVTQFGKPVTLSCSQTLNHNVMYWYQQKSSQAPKLLFHYYDKDFNNEADTPDNFQSRRPNTSFCFLDIRSPGLGDTAMYLCATSREARGDTQYFGPGTRLTVL.

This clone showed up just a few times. The CDR3 sequence is CASSFGGDDGYTF. CDR3 nucleotides: TGTGCCAGCAGCTTCGGGGGGGACGATGGCTACACCTTC. The chain has TRBV7-9 and TRBJ1-2; D may be TRBD1 (5 bases). Per germline, CDR1 SEHNR and CDR2 FQNEAQ (reference sequence). Trimming removed 3 bases at V and 6 bases at J, with 11 bases between. The CDR3 has 13 amino acids.

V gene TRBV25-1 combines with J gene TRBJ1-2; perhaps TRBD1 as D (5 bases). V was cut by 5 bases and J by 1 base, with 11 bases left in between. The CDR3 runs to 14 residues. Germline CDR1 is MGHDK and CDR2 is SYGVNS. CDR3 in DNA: TGTGCCAGCAGTCGGAGGGGATTTAACTATGGCTACACCTTC. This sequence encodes CASSRRGFNYGYTF.

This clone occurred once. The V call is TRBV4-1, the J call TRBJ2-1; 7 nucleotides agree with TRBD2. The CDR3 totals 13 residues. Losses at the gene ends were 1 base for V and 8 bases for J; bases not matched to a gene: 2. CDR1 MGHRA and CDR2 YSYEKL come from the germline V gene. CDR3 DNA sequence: TGCGCCAGCAGCCAAGTGGGGGGGTATGAGCAGTTCTTC. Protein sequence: CASSQVGGYEQFF.

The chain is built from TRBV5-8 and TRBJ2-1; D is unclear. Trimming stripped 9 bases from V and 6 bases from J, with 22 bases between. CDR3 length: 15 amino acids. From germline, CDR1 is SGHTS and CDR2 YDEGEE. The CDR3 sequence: CATNSPIVTSNEQFF. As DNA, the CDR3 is TGTGCCACCAACTCACCCATCGTAACCTCCAATGAGCAGTTCTTC.

CDR3: CASSLSGQLYEQYF. The CDR3 region has the DNA TGTGCCAGCTCCTTATCGGGACAGCTCTACGAGCAGTACTTC. This rearrangement joins TRBV18 to TRBJ2-7; 7 bases map to TRBD1. The germline V gene has CDR1 KGHSH and CDR2 LQKENI. The CDR3 spans 14 residues. Trimming cost V 6 bases and J 3 bases; bases outside gene matches: 8. Using reference TRBV18 and TRBJ2-7 for the parts outside the CDR3, the full variable domain is NAGVMQNPRHLVRRRGQEARLRCSPMKGHSHVYWYRQLPEEGLKFMVYLQKENIIDESGMPKERFSAEFPKEGPSILRIQQVVRGDSAAYFCASSLSGQLYEQYFGPGTRLTVT.

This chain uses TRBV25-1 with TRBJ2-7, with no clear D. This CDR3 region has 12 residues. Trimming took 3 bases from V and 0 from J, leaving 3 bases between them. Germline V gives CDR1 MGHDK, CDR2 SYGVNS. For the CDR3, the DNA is TGTGCCAGCAGTGAGTCCTCCTACGAGCAGTACTTC. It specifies CASSESSYEQYF.

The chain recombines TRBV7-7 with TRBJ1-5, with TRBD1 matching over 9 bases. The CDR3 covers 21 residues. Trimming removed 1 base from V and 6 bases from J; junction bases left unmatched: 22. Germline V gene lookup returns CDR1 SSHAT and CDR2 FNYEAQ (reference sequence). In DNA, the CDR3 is TGTGCCAGCAGCTTAGTACAGGATGCAGAGGACAGGGGCCATTGGAGTCAGCCCCAGCATTTT. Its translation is CASSLVQDAEDRGHWSQPQHF.

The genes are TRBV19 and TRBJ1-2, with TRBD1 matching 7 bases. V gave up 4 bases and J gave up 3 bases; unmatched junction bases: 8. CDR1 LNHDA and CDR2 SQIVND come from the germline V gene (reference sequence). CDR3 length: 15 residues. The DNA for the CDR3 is TGTGCCAGTAGTACCCGACAGGGATTTGACTATGGCTACACCTTC. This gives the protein CASSTRQGFDYGYTF.

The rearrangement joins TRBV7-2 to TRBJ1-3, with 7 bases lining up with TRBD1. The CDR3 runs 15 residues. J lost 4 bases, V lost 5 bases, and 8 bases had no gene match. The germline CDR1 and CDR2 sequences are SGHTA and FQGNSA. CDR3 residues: CASSITGESGNTIYF. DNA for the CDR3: TGTGCCAGCAGCATAACAGGGGAATCGGGAAACACCATATATTTT.